Below are 23 T cell receptor beta chains sequenced from a single sample in a study of cytotoxic CD8 clonotypes in ibrutinib-treated CLL. Profiling relied on immunoSEQ multiplex PCR, and the TCRdb table lists in-frame clones only, not all of them. The data contain hundreds of thousands of clones, roughly 70% of them singletons. The sample in question was PBMCs, obtained after 24 months of ibrutinib treatment. All receptors derive from a human donor with chronic lymphocytic leukemia.

The gene calls are TRBV9 and TRBJ2-1, with unresolved D. The CDR3 runs to 14 residues. Germline-derived CDR1 and CDR2 are SGDLS and YYNGEE. V gave up 0 bases and J gave up 5 bases, with 9 bases separating them. This CDR3 reads CASSVGSGHNEQFF. The CDR3 DNA reads as TGTGCCAGCAGCGTAGGTTCAGGACACAATGAGCAGTTCTTC.

The chain carries TRBV29-1 and TRBJ2-4; the D gene is possibly TRBD2 (5 bases). Germline-derived CDR1 and CDR2 are SQVTM and ANQGSEA. CDR3 length: 14 residues. V lost 1 base and J lost 2, with 9 bases in between. The CDR3 protein is CSVEVTGTKNIQYF. The CDR3 DNA reads TGCAGCGTTGAAGTTACCGGGACCAAAAACATTCAGTACTTC.

The V call is TRBV29-1, the J call TRBJ1-4; maybe TRBD1 (6 bases). The V gene lost 4 bases and the J gene lost 8 bases, with 17 bases spanning the gap. Germline V gives CDR1 SQVTM, CDR2 ANQGSEA. The CDR3 has 14 residues. The CDR3 sequence: CSVADLEGGEKLFF. CDR3 DNA: TGCAGCGTTGCCGACCTTGAAGGGGGAGAAAAACTGTTTTTT.

This clone came up a few times. V gene TRBV6-5 combines with J gene TRBJ2-1; no firm D call. The CDR3 has 16 amino acids. V was trimmed by 10 bases and J by 0 bases, leaving 19 bases between them. Germline V gene lookup returns CDR1 MNHEY and CDR2 SVGAGI. CDR3 sequence (DNA): TGTGCCATCCATTACTCAGGAAAATACTCCTACAATGAGCAGTTCTTC. Translation gives CAIHYSGKYSYNEQFF.

CDR3 nucleotides: TGTGCCAGCAGGAGAGACAGGCACACTGAAGCTTTCTTT. As protein: CASRRDRHTEAFF. The gene calls are TRBV7-9 and TRBJ1-1; TRBD1 might be the D (6 bases). This CDR3 region has 13 residues. CDR1 is SEHNR and CDR2 is FQNEAQ in the germline V gene (reference sequence). Trimming pared 6 bases from V and 3 bases from J, leaving 11 bases between.

This clone has more than one count but fewer than ten. The chain combines TRBV4-3 with TRBJ2-7; no reliable D call. From germline, CDR1 is LGHNA and CDR2 YSLEER. The V and J ends lost 0 bases and 3 bases respectively, with 12 bases between them. This CDR3 has 15 amino acids. Here the CDR3 DNA reads TGCGCCAGCAGCCAAGATCGGGCCAGTGTCTACGAGCAGTACTTC. Its protein is CASSQDRASVYEQYF.

J is TRBJ1-1 and V is TRBV19; D not resolved. Germline CDR1 and CDR2: LNHDA and SQIVND (reference sequence). The V gene lost 3 bases and the J gene lost 8 bases, with 7 bases spanning the gap. The CDR3 covers 11 residues. CDR3 in DNA: TGTGCCAGTAGTATTTCATTGGAAGCTTTCTTT. Protein sequence: CASSISLEAFF.

This clone was counted only a few times. This chain links TRBV19 with TRBJ2-7; D is perhaps TRBD1 (5 bases). V lost 5 bases and J 5 bases, leaving 16 bases between the germline ends. The CDR3 has 14 residues. The germline V gene has CDR1 LNHDA and CDR2 SQIVND (reference sequence). The CDR3 coding sequence is TGTGCCAGTAGTTTGGAAGGGGTTGGCGACGAGCAGTACTTC. The encoded protein is CASSLEGVGDEQYF.

This clone was recorded only once. This rearrangement joins TRBV20-1 to TRBJ2-1, with D possibly being TRBD2 (6 bases). The CDR3 extends over 11 amino acids. Deletions cut 6 bases from V and 9 bases from J, with 12 bases between. Germline V lookup: CDR1 DFQATT, CDR2 SNEGSKA (reference sequence). DNA for the CDR3: TGCAGTGCCCGTAGCGGTGGTGAGCAGTTCTTC. This codes for CSARSGGEQFF.

In regard to this clone: A much larger clonotype is one base distant, so this may be a read error. V gene TRBV4-2 combines with J gene TRBJ2-3, with D possibly TRBD2 on 6 matching bases. CDR3 length: 15 amino acids. CDR1 LGHNA and CDR2 YNFKEQ come from the germline V gene. The CDR3 spells CTSSPGAGSTDTQYF. The CDR3 nucleotides read TGTACCAGCAGTCCCGGTGCGGGGAGCACAGATACGCAGTATTTT.

V usage is TRBV28 and J usage is TRBJ2-7, with 7 bases matching TRBD1. Losses at the gene ends were 10 bases for V and 7 bases for J; bases not matched to a gene: 13. The CDR3 totals 13 residues. CDR1 and CDR2 from the germline V gene are MDHEN and SYDVKM. The CDR3: CATKSSGQFEQYF. The CDR3 bases are TGTGCCACCAAATCCTCGGGACAGTTTGAGCAGTACTTC.

The chain has TRBV27 and TRBJ2-1; 11 bases line up with TRBD2. This CDR3 is built from 15 residues. In germline, CDR1 is MNHEY, CDR2 SMNVEV (reference sequence). After removal of 3 bases from V and 6 bases from J, the junction contained 4 bases not matched to a gene. The CDR3 nucleotides read TGTGCCAGCAGTTTCTGGACTAGCGGGTCCAATGAGCAGTTCTTC. Encoded protein: CASSFWTSGSNEQFF.

The chain joins TRBV6-5 to TRBJ2-7, with TRBD2 matching 11 bases. Germline assignment: CDR1 MNHEY and CDR2 SVGAGI. This CDR3 contains 15 residues. The junction had 2 bases not matched to a gene; V was cut back by 4 bases and J by 0 bases. The CDR3 here is CASSWTSGPSYEQYF. CDR3 nucleotides: TGTGCCAGCAGTTGGACTAGCGGGCCCTCCTACGAGCAGTACTTC.

The chain recombines TRBV9 with TRBJ2-5; 9 nucleotides align to TRBD2. J lost 1 base, V lost 0 bases, and 4 bases had no gene match. This CDR3 has 16 amino acids. Germline CDR1 reads SGDLS; CDR2 reads YYNGEE. Here the CDR3 reads CASSVAAGGTQETQYF. CDR3 sequence (DNA): TGTGCCAGCAGCGTAGCGGCGGGAGGGACCCAAGAGACCCAGTACTTC.

This CDR3 is CAIQEGRMNTEAFF. CDR3 DNA sequence: TGTGCCATCCAAGAGGGACGGATGAACACTGAAGCTTTCTTT. The V and J genes are TRBV5-4 and TRBJ1-1; possibly TRBD1 for D (5 bases). Germline lookup yields CDR1 SGHNT and CDR2 YYREEE (reference sequence). Trimming shortened V by 9 bases and J by 0 bases, and 15 bases separated the two germline ends. This CDR3 is 14 amino acids long.

The gene calls are TRBV28 and TRBJ2-5; D is uncertain. V was shortened by 6 bases and J by 1 base, with 12 bases between the two germline ends. Germline CDR1 is MDHEN and CDR2 is SYDVKM. The CDR3 is made up of 14 amino acids. The CDR3 DNA reads as TGTGCCAGCAGCCGGATGGGCGGCCAAGAGACCCAGTACTTC. Translation: CASSRMGGQETQYF.

The rearrangement uses TRBV30 and TRBJ2-1; TRBD2 matches 12 bases. This CDR3 spans 16 amino acids. In germline, CDR1 is GTSNPN, CDR2 SVGIG (reference sequence). V dropped 3 bases and J dropped 7; count of bases not matched to a gene: 10. CDR3 region: CAWRRPTSGSQNEQFF. The DNA for the CDR3 is TGTGCCTGGAGGCGCCCGACTAGCGGGAGTCAGAATGAGCAGTTCTTC.

The gene calls are TRBV2 and TRBJ1-1, with D maybe TRBD1 (6 bases). This CDR3 has 13 amino acids. V was trimmed by 9 bases and J by 4 bases, leaving 15 bases between them. CDR1 and CDR2 (germline): SNHLY, FYNNEI. The CDR3 DNA is TGTGCCAGTTACAGGGACGAGGGCACTGAAGCTTTCTTT. It encodes CASYRDEGTEAFF.

The chain couples TRBV6-5 to TRBJ1-5; no definite D call. The CDR3 is 13 residues long. In germline, CDR1 is MNHEY, CDR2 SVGAGI. Trimming shortened V by 7 bases and J by 6 bases, and 13 bases separated the two germline ends. The CDR3 spells CASTKSNGQPQHF. The DNA for the CDR3 is TGTGCCAGCACCAAAAGTAACGGTCAGCCCCAGCATTTT.

The chain links TRBV2 to TRBJ2-7; 7 bases are shared with TRBD1. J lost 2 bases, V lost 5 bases, and 15 bases had no gene match. The CDR3 contains 17 residues. Germline values: CDR1 SNHLY, CDR2 FYNNEI. The CDR3 loop reads CASSQLKIQGPTYEQYF. The CDR3 DNA reads as TGTGCCAGCAGTCAATTAAAAATACAGGGGCCAACCTACGAGCAGTACTTC.

V gene TRBV7-2 combines with J gene TRBJ1-1; no clear D gene. CDR3 length: 14 amino acids. Trimming shortened V by 1 base and J by 3 bases, and 9 bases separated the two germline ends. CDR1 and CDR2 (germline): SGHTA, FQGNSA. CDR3 residues: CASSLVWGDTEAFF. Written as DNA, the CDR3 is TGTGCCAGCAGCTTAGTTTGGGGAGACACTGAAGCTTTCTTT.

The gene calls are TRBV7-6 and TRBJ2-1; the match to TRBD2 covers 7 bases. The CDR3 is 15 residues long. Germline values: CDR1 SGHVS, CDR2 FNYEAQ. Unmatched junction bases numbered 6, after V lost 3 bases and J lost 4 bases. In DNA form, the CDR3 reads TGTGCCAGCAGCTTGTCCAGCGGGATTTACAATGAGCAGTTCTTC. It codes for CASSLSSGIYNEQFF.

V and J are TRBV5-4 and TRBJ2-7; D perhaps matches TRBD2 (5 bases). CDR1 and CDR2 (germline): SGHNT, YYREEE (reference sequence). The CDR3 consists of 16 residues. Trimming cost V 4 bases and J 0 bases, with 17 bases left between them. Here the CDR3 reads CASSLLVSATSYEQYF. The CDR3 bases are TGTGCCAGCAGCCTCCTTGTTAGCGCGACCTCCTACGAGCAGTACTTC.